This paragraph reports one T cell receptor beta chain. What it binds is unknown. The entry originates in a study of cytomegalovirus exposure and HLA in healthy donors. Whole-study results and caveats: Some public TCRs appeared in many individuals, while most sequences were rare. Reports indicated that the classifier achieved high specificity and sensitivity in diagnosing cytomegalovirus status. Cytomegalovirus-associated status was assigned to about 180 TCR beta chains.

Looked up from germline, CDR1 is MNHNS and CDR2 is SASEGT. V dropped 5 bases and J dropped 6 bases, with 11 bases sitting between them. The CDR3 contains 12 residues. Separate from the roughly 730-subject first cohort, the approximately 120-subject validation cohort was the one that the donors belonged to. The table came from immunoSEQ multiplex PCR; TCRdb's copy has only in-frame clones and leaves some out. Among about 220,000 clones listed, around four fifths were seen once. The sample comprised PBMCs. J is TRBJ2-7 and V is TRBV6-1; unclear D gene. The sequence was collected from a woman in her 30s in good health and CMV-seropositive. CDR3 bases: TGTGCCAGCAGTCCCCAAAATCGCGAGCAGTACTTC. Encoded protein: CASSPQNREQYF.